This T cell receptor (beta chain) was recorded in a study of prognosis after radiotherapy for stage I lung cancer. Study at large: The 13 male and about 6 female patients were aged roughly 53 to 95, median around 78 years.

Sample share makes this clonotype medium-sized (0.01 to 0.1%). Its antigen remains unknown. The CDR3 contains 14 residues. Trimming took off 6 bases at V and 3 bases at J, with 9 bases between the two ends. Germline V CDR1 and CDR2: MNHEY, SMNVEV (reference sequence). Genomic DNA was subjected to two-round multiplex PCR for amplification of TCR beta CDR3. Amplification in first-round PCR relied on primers specific to each TRBV and TRBJ gene. TCRdb passed the multiplex PCR reads through MiXCR, listing each CDR3 protein once. This table has 25,000 to 35,000 distinct CDR3 sequences, around 40% appearing once. Study findings and constraints: Counts of unique TCR clones fell following stereotactic body radiation therapy, median roughly 9,900 versus 7,200.

The J gene is TRBJ1-6, the V gene TRBV27; the D is unclear. This clonotype was sampled from a donor over 45 with non-small cell lung cancer. The specimen was PBMCs, collected before or after stereotactic body radiation therapy (not recorded which). CDR3 in amino acids: CASSSTSYNSPLHF. The CDR3 region has the DNA TGTGCCAGCAGCTCCACAAGCTATAATTCACCCCTCCACTTT.